A selection of T cell receptor beta chains follows, all from one sample in a study of T cell responses to AZD1222 COVID-19 vaccine. Using immunoSEQ multiplex PCR, the repertoire was profiled, and TCRdb retains in-frame clones only, with some absent. Here the sample spans some 150,000 clones, 90% to 95% being singletons. This sample comprised peripheral blood, obtained 28 days after the second AZD1222 dose. The receptors derive from an adult who received the AZD1222 COVID-19 vaccine. Both conserved end residues are part of each CDR3. Fields, in order: D gene, J gene, V gene, clone size, CDR3 protein, CDR3 DNA. The D gene is left open where the match is weak. Some rows mark clone size as missing; the rest say once, few, many or name a class of expanded clone.

.	TRBJ2-7	TRBV25-1	.	CASSEGGVGRPYEQYF	TGTGCCAGCAGTGAAGGCGGGGTAGGGCGGCCCTACGAGCAGTACTTC
TRBD1	TRBJ1-4	TRBV11-2	.	CASSLPGTGGEKLFF	TGTGCCAGCAGCTTACCCGGGACAGGGGGCGAAAAACTGTTTTTT
.	TRBJ2-1	TRBV28	.	CASSRDVYNEQFF	TGTGCCAGCAGCCGGGACGTCTACAATGAGCAGTTCTTC
TRBD1	TRBJ1-2	TRBV11-2	.	CASSFTGGSVYTF	TGTGCCAGCAGCTTTACAGGGGGTTCGGTCTACACCTTC
TRBD1	TRBJ1-1	TRBV19	.	CASSSRTGNLGAEAFF	TGTGCCAGTAGTTCCCGGACAGGGAACCTGGGGGCTGAAGCTTTCTTT
.	TRBJ1-2	TRBV29-1	.	CSVETGKGYGYTF	TGCAGCGTTGAAACGGGGAAGGGCTATGGCTACACCTTC
.	TRBJ2-5	TRBV2	.	CASIGKGRQETQYF	TGTGCCAGCATTGGTAAGGGACGGCAAGAGACCCAGTACTTC
TRBD1	TRBJ1-1	TRBV5-1	.	CASSSGPGQGSTEAFF	TGCGCCAGCAGCTCGGGACCGGGACAGGGTTCTACTGAAGCTTTCTTT
.	TRBJ2-2	TRBV11-2	.	CASSLENRGRGGELFF	TGTGCCAGCAGCTTAGAAAATAGGGGCAGGGGCGGGGAGCTGTTTTTT
.	TRBJ2-7	TRBV11-2	once	CASSYGISALEQYF	TGTGCCAGCAGCTATGGGATTTCTGCGCTCGAGCAGTACTTC
.	TRBJ1-6	TRBV3-1/TRBV3-2	.	CASRSGSYNSPLHF	TGTGCCAGCAGATCCGGCTCCTATAATTCACCCCTCCACTTT
.	TRBJ2-3	TRBV6-5	.	CASSPPDTQYF	TGTGCCAGCTCGCCCCCGGATACGCAGTATTTT
.	TRBJ2-7	TRBV18	.	CASSPGGSYEQYF	TGTGCCAGCTCACCAGGGGGCTCCTACGAGCAGTACTTC
TRBD1	TRBJ1-6	TRBV2	.	CASRYTGVDSPLHF	TGTGCCAGCCGTTACACAGGGGTTGATTCACCCCTCCACTTT